The 6 T cell receptor beta chains reported below all come from one sample, sequenced in a study of CD8+ T cells in alopecia areata. Isolated RNA was reverse transcribed into cDNA used as the sequencing template. Sequencing was performed with immunoSEQ multiplex PCR; in TCRdb, only in-frame clones are kept and a portion is missing. Sampling found 270,000 or so clones, none seen once. Cells from pooled cutaneous lymph nodes were sorted by CD4, CD8alpha, NKG2D, NKG2ACE and other markers. Sequenced material: CD4+ T cells sorted from a lymph node. The receptors come from a C3H/HeJ mouse with alopecia areata. Mice of this strain are of MHC haplotype H2-k.

This clone was counted between two and nine times. Mouse gene names apply. The CDR3 end lies 4 residues beyond the end of the read and is filled in from the germline J gene. The J gene is TRBJ2-3, the V gene TRBV5; 9 bases map to TRBD1. Germline assignment: CDR1 LGHNA and CDR2 YNLKQL (reference sequence). This CDR3 spans 16 amino acids. V lost 1 base and J lost 0; bases outside the gene matches: 2. The DNA read from the CDR3 is TGTGCCAGCAGCCAAGTGGGGACAGGGAGTGCAGAA. Amino acid sequence: CASSQVGTGSAE. The complete CDR3 protein is CASSQVGTGSAETLYF.

This clone was seen only a few times. Gene names refer to mouse genes. The CDR3 end is not reached by the read, which stops 4 residues before it; the germline J gene fills it in. The V gene is TRBV13-3, the J gene TRBJ2-7; unclear D gene. The CDR3 totals 13 residues. Germline values: CDR1 NNHDY, CDR2 SYVADS. Here the CDR3 reads CASSDPDTYEQYF. The covered CDR3 bases are TGTGCCAGCAGTGATCCTGATACTTAT.

This clone has a handful of counts. Gene names refer to mouse genes. The read ends 4 residues early relative to the CDR3; the germline J gene fills the gap. V gene TRBV31 combines with J gene TRBJ2-2; 8 bases are a match to TRBD2. V shed 1 base and J 2 bases; nucleotides not matched to a gene: 3. CDR3 length: 15 amino acids. From germline, CDR1 is GKSSPN and CDR2 SITVG. Partial CDR3 DNA: TGTGCCTGGAGTCAGCGACTGGGGAACACCGGG. Its translation is CAWSQRLGNTG. The CDR3 reads in full as CAWSQRLGNTGQLYF.

A few counts support this clone. Each gene name is a mouse one. The sequenced fragment ends 4 residues before the CDR3 boundary, so the rest is inferred from the germline J gene. The genes are TRBV13-2 and TRBJ2-2; TRBD1 agrees at 7 bases. The ends lost 3 bases at V and 0 bases at J; junction bases unmatched: 5. The CDR3 consists of 16 residues. Germline loops: CDR1 NNHNN, CDR2 SYGAGS (reference sequence). The CDR3 DNA, read in part, is TGTGCCAGCGGTGGCTCCGGGACAGCAAACACCGGG. Protein: CASGGSGTANTG. The full-length CDR3 reads as CASGGSGTANTGQLYF.

There are a few counts of this clone. The genes are named according to mouse. The read halts 4 residues ahead of the CDR3 end, with the missing end drawn from the germline J gene. The same CDR3 is also encoded by other DNA sequences in this sample. The genes are TRBV5 and TRBJ1-2; no clear D. Germline V CDR1 and CDR2: LGHNA, YNLKQL (reference sequence). The V gene lost 0 bases and the J gene lost 2 bases, with 4 bases spanning the gap. The CDR3 length is 13 residues. CDR3 sequence: CASSQEGNSDYTF. CDR3 bases read: TGTGCCAGCAGCCAAGAAGGGAACTCC.

A word on this clone: Gene names are mouse gene names. With the read ending 4 residues before the CDR3 end, the germline J gene is used to fill in that end. The same CDR3 arises from other DNA sequences in this sample as well. The chain carries TRBV19 and TRBJ2-3; D gene unclear. Germline loops: CDR1 FNHDT, CDR2 SITEND (reference sequence). With 1 base removed from V and 1 base from J, the gap between germline ends came to 4 bases. The CDR3 has 13 residues. Here the CDR3 reads CASSIWGAETLYF. The CDR3 DNA, read in part, is TGTGCCAGCAGTATATGGGGTGCAGAA.